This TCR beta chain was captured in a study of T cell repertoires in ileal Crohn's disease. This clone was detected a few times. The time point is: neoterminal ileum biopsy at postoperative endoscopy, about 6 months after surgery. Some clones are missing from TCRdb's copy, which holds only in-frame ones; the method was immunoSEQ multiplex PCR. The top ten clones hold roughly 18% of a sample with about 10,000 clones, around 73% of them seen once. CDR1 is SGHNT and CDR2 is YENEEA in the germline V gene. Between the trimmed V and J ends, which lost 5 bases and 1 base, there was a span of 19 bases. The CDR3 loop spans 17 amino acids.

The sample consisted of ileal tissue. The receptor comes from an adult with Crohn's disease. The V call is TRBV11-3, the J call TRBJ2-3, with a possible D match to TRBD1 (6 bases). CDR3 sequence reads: CASSPRTGGAGTDTQYF. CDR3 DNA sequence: TGTGCCAGCAGCCCCCGAACTGGGGGCGCGGGCACAGATACGCAGTATTTT. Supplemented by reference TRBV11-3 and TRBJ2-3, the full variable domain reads EAGVVQSPRYKIIEKKQPVAFWCNPISGHNTLYWYLQNLGQGPELLIRYENEEAVDDSQLPKDRFSAERLKGVDSTLKIQPAELGDSAVYLCASSPRTGGAGTDTQYFGPGTRLTVL.